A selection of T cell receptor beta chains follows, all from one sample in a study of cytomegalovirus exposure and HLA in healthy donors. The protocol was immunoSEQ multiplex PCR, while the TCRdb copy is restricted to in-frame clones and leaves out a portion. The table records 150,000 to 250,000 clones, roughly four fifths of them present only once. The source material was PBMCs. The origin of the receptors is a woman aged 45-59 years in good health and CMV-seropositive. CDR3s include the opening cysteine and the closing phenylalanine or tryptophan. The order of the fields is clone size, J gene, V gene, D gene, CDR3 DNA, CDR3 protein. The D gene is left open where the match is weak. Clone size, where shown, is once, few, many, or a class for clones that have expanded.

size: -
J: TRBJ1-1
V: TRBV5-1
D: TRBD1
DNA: TGCGCCAGCTCCCGGGACAGACCAACTGAAGCTTTCTTT
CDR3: CASSRDRPTEAFF

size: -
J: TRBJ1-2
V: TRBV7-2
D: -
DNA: TGTGCCAGCAGCTTATACGGTCAGGCTAACTATGGCTACACCTTC
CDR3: CASSLYGQANYGYTF

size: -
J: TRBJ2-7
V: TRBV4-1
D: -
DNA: TGCGCCAGCAGCCCTATTAGCTCCTACGAGCAGTACTTC
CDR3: CASSPISSYEQYF

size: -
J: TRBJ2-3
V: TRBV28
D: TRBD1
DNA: TGTGCCAGCTTCCCACCCCCCGGGCAGGGGGAAGATACGCAGTATTTT
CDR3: CASFPPPGQGEDTQYF

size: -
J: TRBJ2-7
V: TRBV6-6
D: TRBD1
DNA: TGTGCCAGCAGTGCACAGGGGAACGAGCAGTACTTC
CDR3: CASSAQGNEQYF

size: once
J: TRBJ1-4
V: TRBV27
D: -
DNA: TGTGCCAGCAGTTATCACTGGGAGGCTAATGAAAAACTGTTTTTT
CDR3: CASSYHWEANEKLFF

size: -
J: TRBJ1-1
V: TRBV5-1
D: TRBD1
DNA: TGCGCCAGCACCTACCAGACAGGGGGCACTTACACTGAAGCTTTCTTT
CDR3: CASTYQTGGTYTEAFF

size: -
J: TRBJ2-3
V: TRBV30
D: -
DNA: TGTGCCTGGAGTGTAGGGACAACCGGGGGGCGGGCGCAGTATTTT
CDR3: CAWSVGTTGGRAQYF

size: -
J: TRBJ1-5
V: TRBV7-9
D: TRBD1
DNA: TGTGCCAGCAGCTTAGCGCCCCAGGGGGCATACCAGCCCCAGCATTTT
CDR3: CASSLAPQGAYQPQHF

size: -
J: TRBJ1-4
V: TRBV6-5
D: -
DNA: TGTGCCAGCAGTTACGATGGGGCCCCAAATGAAAAACTGTTTTTT
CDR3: CASSYDGAPNEKLFF

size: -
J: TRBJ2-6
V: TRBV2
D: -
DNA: TGTGCCAGCAGCCTGGGGGGTTATGGGGCCAACGTCCTGACTTTC
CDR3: CASSLGGYGANVLTF

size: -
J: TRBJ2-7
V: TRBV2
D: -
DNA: TGTGCCAGCAGCGGACAAGTCTACGAGCAGTACTTC
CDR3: CASSGQVYEQYF

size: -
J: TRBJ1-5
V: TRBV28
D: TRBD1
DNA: TGTGCCAGCAGGGGACAGGTCAATCAGCCCCAGCATTTT
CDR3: CASRGQVNQPQHF

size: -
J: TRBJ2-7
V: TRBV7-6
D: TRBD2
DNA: TGTGCCAGCAGCCCGCCCCGGACTAGCGGGACCTCGGCCTACGAGCAGTACTTC
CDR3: CASSPPRTSGTSAYEQYF

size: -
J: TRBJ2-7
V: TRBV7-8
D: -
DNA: TGTGCCAGCAGCTGGTATAGCGGAGACCTCTACGAGCAGTACTTC
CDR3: CASSWYSGDLYEQYF

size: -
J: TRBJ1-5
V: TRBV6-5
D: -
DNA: TGTGCCAGCAGGGACACTTTTAGCAATCAGCCCCAGCATTTT
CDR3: CASRDTFSNQPQHF

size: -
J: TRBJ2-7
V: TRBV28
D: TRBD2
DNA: TGTGCCAGCAACCCATCGGGGGGGCCCTCCTACGAGCAGTACTTC
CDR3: CASNPSGGPSYEQYF